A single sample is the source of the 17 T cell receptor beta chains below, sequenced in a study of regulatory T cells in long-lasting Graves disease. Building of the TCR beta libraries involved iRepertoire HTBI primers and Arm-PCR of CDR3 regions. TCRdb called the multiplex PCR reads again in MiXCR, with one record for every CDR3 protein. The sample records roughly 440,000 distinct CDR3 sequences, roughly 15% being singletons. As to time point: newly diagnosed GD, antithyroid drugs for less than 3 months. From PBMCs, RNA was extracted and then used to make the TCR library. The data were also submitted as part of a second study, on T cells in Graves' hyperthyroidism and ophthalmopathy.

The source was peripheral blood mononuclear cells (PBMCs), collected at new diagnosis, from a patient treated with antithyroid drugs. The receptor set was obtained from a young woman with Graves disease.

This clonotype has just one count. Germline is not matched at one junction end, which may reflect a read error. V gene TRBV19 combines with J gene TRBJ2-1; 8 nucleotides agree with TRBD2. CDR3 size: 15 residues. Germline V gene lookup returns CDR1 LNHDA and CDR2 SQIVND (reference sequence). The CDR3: CASSLGLAGYSEQFF. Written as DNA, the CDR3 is TGTGCCAGTAGTCTGGGGCTAGCGGGTTACAGTGAGCAGTTCTTC.

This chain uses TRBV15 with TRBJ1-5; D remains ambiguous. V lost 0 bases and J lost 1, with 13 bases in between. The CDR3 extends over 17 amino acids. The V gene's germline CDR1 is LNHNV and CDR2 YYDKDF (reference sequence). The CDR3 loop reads CATSRDLGGLSNQPQHF. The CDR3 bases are TGTGCCACCAGCAGAGATTTGGGAGGGTTGAGCAATCAGCCCCAGCATTTT.

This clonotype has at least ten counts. CDR3 sequence (DNA): TGTGCCAGCAGTTTGAGGTCGGGTCACGAGCAGTACTTC. This encodes CASSLRSGHEQYF. V and J are TRBV28 and TRBJ2-7, with D uncertain. The CDR3 extends over 13 amino acids. Germline V gives CDR1 MDHEN, CDR2 SYDVKM. Trimming pared 3 bases from V and 5 bases from J, leaving 11 bases between.

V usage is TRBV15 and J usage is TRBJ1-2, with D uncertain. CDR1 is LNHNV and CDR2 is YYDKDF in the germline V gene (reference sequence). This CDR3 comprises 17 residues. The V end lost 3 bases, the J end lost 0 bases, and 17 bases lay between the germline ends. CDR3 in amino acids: CATSRLSGVEANYGYTF. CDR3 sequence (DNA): TGTGCCACCAGCAGGCTGTCCGGGGTGGAAGCTAACTATGGCTACACCTTC.

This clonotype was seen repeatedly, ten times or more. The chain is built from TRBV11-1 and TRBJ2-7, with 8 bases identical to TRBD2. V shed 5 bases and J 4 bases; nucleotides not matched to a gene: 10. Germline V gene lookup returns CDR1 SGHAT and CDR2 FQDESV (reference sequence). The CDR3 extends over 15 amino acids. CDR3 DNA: TGTGCCAGCAGCCCTTGGAAGCGGGAGAGGTACGAGCAGTACTTC. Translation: CASSPWKRERYEQYF.

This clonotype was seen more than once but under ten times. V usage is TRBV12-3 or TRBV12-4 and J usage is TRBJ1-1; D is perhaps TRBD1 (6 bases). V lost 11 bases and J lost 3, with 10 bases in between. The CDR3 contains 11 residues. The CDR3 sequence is CASEGDTEAFF. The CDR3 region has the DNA TGTGCCTCGGAGGGGGACACTGAAGCTTTCTTT.

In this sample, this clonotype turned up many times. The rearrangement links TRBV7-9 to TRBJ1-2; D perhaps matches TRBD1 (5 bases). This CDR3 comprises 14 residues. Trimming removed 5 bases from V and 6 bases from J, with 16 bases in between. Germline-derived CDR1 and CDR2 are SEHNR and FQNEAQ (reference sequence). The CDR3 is CASSQRRQGDGYTF. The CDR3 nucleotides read TGTGCCAGCAGCCAAAGACGGCAGGGTGATGGCTACACCTTC.

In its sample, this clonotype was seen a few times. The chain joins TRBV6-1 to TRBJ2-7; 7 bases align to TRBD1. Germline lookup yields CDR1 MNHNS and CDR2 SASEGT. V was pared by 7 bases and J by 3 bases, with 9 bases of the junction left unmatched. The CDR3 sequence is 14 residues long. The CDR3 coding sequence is TGTGCCAGCACCCTTCCCGGGACAGACTACGAGCAGTACTTC. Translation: CASTLPGTDYEQYF.

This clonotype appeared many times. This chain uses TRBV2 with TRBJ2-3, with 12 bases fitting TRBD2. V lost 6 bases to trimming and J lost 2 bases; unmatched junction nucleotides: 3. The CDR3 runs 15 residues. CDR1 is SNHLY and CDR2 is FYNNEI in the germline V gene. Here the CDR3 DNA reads TGTGCCAGCAGGGGGACTAGCGGGTACACAGATACGCAGTATTTT. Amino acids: CASRGTSGYTDTQYF.

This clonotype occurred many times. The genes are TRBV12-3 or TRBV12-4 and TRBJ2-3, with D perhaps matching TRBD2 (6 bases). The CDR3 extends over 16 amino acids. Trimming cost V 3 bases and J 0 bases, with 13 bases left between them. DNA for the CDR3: TGTGCCAGCAGTTTTCCTTTAGGGACTAGCACAGATACGCAGTATTTT. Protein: CASSFPLGTSTDTQYF.

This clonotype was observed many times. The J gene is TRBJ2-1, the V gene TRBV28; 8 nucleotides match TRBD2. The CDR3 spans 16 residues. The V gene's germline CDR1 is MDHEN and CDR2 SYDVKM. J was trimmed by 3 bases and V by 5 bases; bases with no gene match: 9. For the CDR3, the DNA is TGTGCCAGCAGTCCGGGGGGGGCGGGCCTCTACAATGAGCAGTTCTTC. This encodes CASSPGGAGLYNEQFF.

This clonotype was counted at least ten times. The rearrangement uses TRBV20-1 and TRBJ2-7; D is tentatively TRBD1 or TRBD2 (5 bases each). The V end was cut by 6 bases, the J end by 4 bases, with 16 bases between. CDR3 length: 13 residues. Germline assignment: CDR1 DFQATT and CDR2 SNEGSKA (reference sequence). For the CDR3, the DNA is TGCAGTGCGGAATCGGGACGGTCATACGAGCAGTACTTC. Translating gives CSAESGRSYEQYF.

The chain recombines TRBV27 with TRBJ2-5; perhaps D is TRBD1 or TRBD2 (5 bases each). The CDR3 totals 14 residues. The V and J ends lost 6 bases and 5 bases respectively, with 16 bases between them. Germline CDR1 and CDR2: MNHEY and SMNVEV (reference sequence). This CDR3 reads CASSRGTAWETQYF. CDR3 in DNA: TGTGCCAGCAGCCGTGGGACGGCTTGGGAGACCCAGTACTTC.

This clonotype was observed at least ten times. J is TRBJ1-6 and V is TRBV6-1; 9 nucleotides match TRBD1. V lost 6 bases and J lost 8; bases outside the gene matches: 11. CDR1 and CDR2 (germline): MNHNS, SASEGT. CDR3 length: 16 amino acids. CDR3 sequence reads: CASRADTGGGYSPLHF. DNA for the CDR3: TGTGCCAGCAGGGCCGATACAGGGGGCGGGTATTCACCCCTCCACTTT.

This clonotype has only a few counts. The CDR3 protein is CASSLRDGTTDTQYF. CDR3 nucleotide sequence: TGTGCCAGCAGCTTGAGGGACGGAACCACAGATACGCAGTATTTT. The gene calls are TRBV5-4 and TRBJ2-3, with D perhaps given as TRBD1 or TRBD2 (5 bases each). V gave up 1 base and J gave up 2 bases, with 11 bases separating them. Germline V lookup: CDR1 SGHNT, CDR2 YYREEE (reference sequence). The CDR3 spans 15 residues.

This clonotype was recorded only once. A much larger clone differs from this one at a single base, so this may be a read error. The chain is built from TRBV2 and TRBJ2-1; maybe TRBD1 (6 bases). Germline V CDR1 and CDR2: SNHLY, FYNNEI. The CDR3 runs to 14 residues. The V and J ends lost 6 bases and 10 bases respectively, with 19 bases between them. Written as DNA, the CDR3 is TGTGCCAGCAGCGAGACAGGCGCCCTTGGCGAGCAGTTCTTC. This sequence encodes CASSETGALGEQFF.

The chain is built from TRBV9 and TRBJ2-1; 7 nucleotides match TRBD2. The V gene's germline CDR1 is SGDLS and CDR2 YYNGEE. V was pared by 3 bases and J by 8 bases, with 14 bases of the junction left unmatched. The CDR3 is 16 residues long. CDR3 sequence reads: CASSGLAGEEIDEQFF. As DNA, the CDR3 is TGTGCCAGCAGCGGACTCGCGGGAGAGGAAATAGATGAGCAGTTCTTC. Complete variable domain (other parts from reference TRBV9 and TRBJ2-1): DSGVTQTPKHLITATGQRVTLRCSPRSGDLSVYWYQQSLDQGLQFLIQYYNGEERAKGNILERFSAQQFPDLHSELNLSSLELGDSALYFCASSGLAGEEIDEQFFGPGTRLTVL.